Each of the 22 T cell receptor beta chains below was sequenced from the same sample in a study of shared clonotypes between healthy human individuals. Sequencing used immunoSEQ multiplex PCR; TCRdb keeps in-frame clones, though not all of them. The sample has 1.4 million or so clones, approximately 98.5% seen once. Sequencing input: naive CD4+ T cells sorted from blood. Subset specified: CD45RA+ positively selected. The receptors shown here come from a man aged 25 to 40 in good health.

The rearrangement links TRBV5-1 to TRBJ2-1; 10 bases agree with TRBD2. The J segment lost 5 bases and the V segment lost 0 bases, leaving 11 bases of the junction unmatched. The CDR3 has 18 amino acids. Germline CDR1 and CDR2: SGHRS and YFSETQ. The CDR3 region is CASSLVFSGTSDHNEQFF. Here the CDR3 DNA reads TGCGCCAGCAGCTTGGTTTTCTCCGGGACTAGCGATCACAATGAGCAGTTCTTC.

This chain links TRBV28 with TRBJ1-3; unclear D gene. V lost 2 bases and J 4 bases, leaving 12 bases between the germline ends. Germline values: CDR1 MDHEN, CDR2 SYDVKM. The CDR3 covers 15 residues. The CDR3 DNA sequence: TGTGCCAGCAGTTTACGGCACATAGTGGGAAACACCATATATTTT. Translated: CASSLRHIVGNTIYF.

The genes are TRBV10-1 and TRBJ2-7, with TRBD1 matching 9 bases. Germline CDR1 is WNHNN and CDR2 is SYGVQD (reference sequence). Unmatched junction bases numbered 10, after V lost 2 bases and J lost 5 bases. CDR3 length: 16 residues. The CDR3 reads CASSETTGTGINEQYF. The DNA for the CDR3 is TGCGCCAGCAGTGAGACAACCGGGACAGGGATCAACGAGCAGTACTTC.

For the CDR3, the DNA is TGTGCCAGCAGAAGTGGCGGAATTCCCTACAATGAGCAGTTCTTC. As protein: CASRSGGIPYNEQFF. The genes are TRBV6-1 and TRBJ2-1, with unresolved D. The V end was cut by 6 bases, the J end by 2 bases, with 14 bases between. This CDR3 is 15 amino acids long. Germline assignment: CDR1 MNHNS and CDR2 SASEGT.

The chain combines TRBV20-1 with TRBJ2-7; TRBD1 is a possible D gene (6 bases). CDR1 and CDR2 (germline): DFQATT, SNEGSKA (reference sequence). The CDR3 runs to 11 residues. CDR3 sequence reads: CSVRDIYEQYF. CDR3 sequence (DNA): TGCAGCGTTAGGGACATCTACGAGCAGTACTTC.

The V and J genes are TRBV9 and TRBJ2-7; maybe TRBD1 (6 bases). Trimming pared 0 bases from V and 2 bases from J, leaving 12 bases between. CDR3 length: 15 residues. Per germline, CDR1 SGDLS and CDR2 YYNGEE. The CDR3 bases are TGTGCCAGCAGCGTAGAGGGACACGGAACCTACGAGCAGTACTTC. Its translation is CASSVEGHGTYEQYF.

The chain joins TRBV18 to TRBJ2-1, with D hard to call. Trimming left V 8 bases short and J 4 bases short, with 18 bases between. CDR3 length equals 15 residues. Per germline, CDR1 KGHSH and CDR2 LQKENI. CDR3 DNA: TGTGCCAGCCAAAGGACGGCTGAGTTATACAATGAGCAGTTCTTC. It is translated as CASQRTAELYNEQFF.

CDR3 nucleotide sequence: TGTGCCATCACTCCAGCCCGGGGTGAAGCTTTCTTT. This sequence encodes CAITPARGEAFF. The genes are TRBV10-3 and TRBJ1-1; D is undetermined. The CDR3 consists of 12 residues. The germline gives CDR1 ENHRY, CDR2 SYGVKD. The ends were cut back, 7 bases at V and 7 bases at J, with 13 bases in the middle.

Comments on this clone: Within the sample, other DNA sequences also encode this same CDR3. The chain combines TRBV9 with TRBJ2-2, with D uncertain. Germline V gene sequence: CDR1 SGDLS, CDR2 YYNGEE. The length of the CDR3 is 15 residues. Trimming removed 2 bases at V and 0 bases at J, with 8 bases between. CDR3 sequence: CASSVLTANTGELFF. CDR3 bases: TGTGCCAGCAGCGTGCTGACGGCGAACACCGGGGAGCTGTTTTTT.

The chain couples TRBV5-8 to TRBJ2-7; no definite D call. Trimming cost V 2 bases and J 3 bases, with 12 bases left between them. From germline, CDR1 is SGHTS and CDR2 YDEGEE. The CDR3 spans 14 residues. CDR3 amino acids: CASSFRRRDYEQYF. DNA of the CDR3: TGTGCCAGCAGCTTTAGAAGAAGAGACTACGAGCAGTACTTC.

The chain joins TRBV21-1 to TRBJ2-7; the table's TRBD1 call for D was not verified on the DNA. TRBV21-1 is classified as a pseudogene. CDR3 length equals 16 residues. The CDR3 DNA follows: TGTGCCAGCAGCACCCTCGACAGGGCCACTTTCTACGAGCAGTACTTC. It translates to CASSTLDRATFYEQYF.

This clone was detected once. The gene calls are TRBV9 and TRBJ2-2, with TRBD1 matching over 7 bases. The V and J ends lost 3 bases and 4 bases, in that order; junction bases with no gene match: 6. Germline CDR1 SGDLS, CDR2 YYNGEE. This CDR3 is 15 amino acids long. For the CDR3, the DNA is TGTGCCAGCAGCGCCCGACAGGGCTTCACCGGGGAGCTGTTTTTT. Translating it yields CASSARQGFTGELFF.

This chain links TRBV2 with TRBJ2-5, with TRBD2 identical over 8 bases. Germline V gene data show CDR1 as SNHLY and CDR2 as FYNNEI. The CDR3 has 15 amino acids. Trimming cost V 6 bases and J 2 bases; bases outside gene matches: 8. The CDR3, as DNA: TGTGCCAGCAGGACCCGGGGGGGGTGGCAAGAGACCCAGTACTTC. Its translation is CASRTRGGWQETQYF.

The chain recombines TRBV29-1 with TRBJ2-3; the match to TRBD2 covers 8 bases. Trimming at V came to 4 bases and at J to 0 bases, leaving 9 bases not matched to a gene. The CDR3 runs 16 residues. Germline V CDR1 and CDR2: SQVTM, ANQGSEA. This chain's CDR3 is CSVGRAGRASTDTQYF. DNA of the CDR3: TGCAGCGTTGGTCGGGCCGGGAGGGCTAGCACAGATACGCAGTATTTT.

The gene calls are TRBV28 and TRBJ2-7, with D unresolved. Germline assignment: CDR1 MDHEN and CDR2 SYDVKM. CDR3 length: 14 amino acids. V lost 8 bases, J lost 0 bases, and 14 bases lay in between. CDR3 residues: CASYSRRDSYEQYF. CDR3 in DNA: TGTGCCAGCTACTCCCGTCGAGACTCCTACGAGCAGTACTTC. Using reference TRBV28 and TRBJ2-7 for the parts outside the CDR3, the full variable domain is DVKVTQSSRYLVKRTGEKVFLECVQDMDHENMFWYRQDPGLGLRLIYFSYDVKMKEKGDIPEGYSVSREKKERFSLILESASTNQTSMYLCASYSRRDSYEQYFGPGTRLTVT.

CDR3 sequence: CASSVDYSSETQYF. In DNA, the CDR3 is TGTGCCAGCAGCGTAGACTACAGTTCAGAGACCCAGTACTTC. The chain couples TRBV9 to TRBJ2-5, with D uncertain. This CDR3 region has 14 residues. V was cut by 0 bases and J by 4 bases, with 10 bases left in between. Looked up from germline, CDR1 is SGDLS and CDR2 is YYNGEE.

This clone was recorded only once. The CDR3 DNA follows: TGTGCCAGCTCACGACAGGGAATCACTGAAGCTTTCTTT. It translates to CASSRQGITEAFF. The chain recombines TRBV18 with TRBJ1-1; TRBD1 matches at 7 bases. This CDR3 region has 13 residues. J was trimmed by 4 bases and V by 4 bases; bases with no gene match: 3. Germline loops: CDR1 KGHSH, CDR2 LQKENI.

The J gene is TRBJ2-2, the V gene TRBV6-5; 10 bases line up with TRBD1. V dropped 1 base and J dropped 3; count of bases not matched to a gene: 2. CDR1 is MNHEY, CDR2 SVGAGI, per germline. The CDR3 spans 16 residues. CDR3 in DNA: TGTGCCAGCAGTTACTTAGGGACAGGGGACACCGGGGAGCTGTTTTTT. Its translation: CASSYLGTGDTGELFF.

The chain joins TRBV27 to TRBJ1-2; D is uncertain. Germline V lookup: CDR1 MNHEY, CDR2 SMNVEV (reference sequence). Trimming removed 5 bases at V and 4 bases at J, with 20 bases between. The CDR3 totals 16 residues. DNA of the CDR3: TGTGCCAGCAGTCCCCACCCGGAGGTCCGGGGCTATGGCTACACCTTC. Translation gives CASSPHPEVRGYGYTF.

The rearrangement links TRBV5-4 to TRBJ2-1; D perhaps matches TRBD2 (5 bases). Germline CDR1 is SGHNT and CDR2 is YYREEE (reference sequence). This CDR3 contains 15 residues. Trimming shortened V by 0 bases and J by 4 bases, and 11 bases separated the two germline ends. The CDR3 is CASSLGAGQYNEQFF. For the CDR3, the DNA is TGTGCCAGCAGCTTGGGGGCGGGTCAATACAATGAGCAGTTCTTC.

The chain links TRBV27 to TRBJ1-5; 10 nucleotides match TRBD1. The germline gives CDR1 MNHEY, CDR2 SMNVEV (reference sequence). With 2 bases clipped from V and 3 bases from J, the junction kept 1 base outside the gene matches. CDR3 length: 15 amino acids. CDR3 coding DNA: TGTGCCAGCAGTTTAGACAGGGGGCCCAATCAGCCCCAGCATTTT. Its translation: CASSLDRGPNQPQHF.

This clone has only one observation. This chain connects TRBV11-2 to TRBJ2-1, with 8 nucleotides matching TRBD2. Germline V gene sequence: CDR1 SGHAT, CDR2 FQNNGV. The trim removed 2 bases at V and 4 bases at J, leaving 4 bases unmatched. CDR3 length: 15 residues. CDR3: CASSLPGLDYNEQFF. The CDR3 region has the DNA TGTGCCAGCAGCTTACCGGGACTAGATTACAATGAGCAGTTCTTC.